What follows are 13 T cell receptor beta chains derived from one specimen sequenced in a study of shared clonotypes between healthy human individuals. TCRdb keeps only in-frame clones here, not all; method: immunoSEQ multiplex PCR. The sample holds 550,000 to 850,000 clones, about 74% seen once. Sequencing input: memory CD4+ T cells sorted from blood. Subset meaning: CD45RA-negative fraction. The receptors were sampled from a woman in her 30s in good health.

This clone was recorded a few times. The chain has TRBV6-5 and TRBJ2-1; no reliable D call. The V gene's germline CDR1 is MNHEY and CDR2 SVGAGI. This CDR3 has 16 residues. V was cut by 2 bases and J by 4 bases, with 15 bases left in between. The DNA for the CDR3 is TGTGCCAGCAGTTACGTTTCGGGTCCCAAATACAATGAGCAGTTCTTC. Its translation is CASSYVSGPKYNEQFF.

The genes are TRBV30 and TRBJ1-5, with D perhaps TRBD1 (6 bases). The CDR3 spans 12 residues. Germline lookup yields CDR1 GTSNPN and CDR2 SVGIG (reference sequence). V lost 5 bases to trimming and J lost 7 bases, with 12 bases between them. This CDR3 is CAWGRGGQPQHF. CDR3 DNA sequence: TGTGCCTGGGGCAGGGGTGGGCAGCCCCAGCATTTT.

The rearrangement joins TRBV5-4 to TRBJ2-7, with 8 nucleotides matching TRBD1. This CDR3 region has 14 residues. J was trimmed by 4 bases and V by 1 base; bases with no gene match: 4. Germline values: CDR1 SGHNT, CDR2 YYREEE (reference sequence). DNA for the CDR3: TGTGCCAGCAGCTTGTTCCAGGGGGCTTACGAGCAGTACTTC. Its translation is CASSLFQGAYEQYF.

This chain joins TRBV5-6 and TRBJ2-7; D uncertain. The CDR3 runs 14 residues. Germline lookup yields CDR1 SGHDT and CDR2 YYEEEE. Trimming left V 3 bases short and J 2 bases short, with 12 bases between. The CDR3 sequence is CASSSMTPAYEQYF. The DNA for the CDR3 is TGTGCCAGCAGCTCTATGACTCCCGCCTACGAGCAGTACTTC. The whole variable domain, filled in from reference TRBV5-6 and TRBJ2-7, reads DAGVTQSPTHLIKTRGQQVTLRCSPKSGHDTVSWYQQALGQGPQFIFQYYEEEERQRGNFPDRFSGHQFPNYSSELNVNALLLGDSALYLCASSSMTPAYEQYFGPGTRLTVT.

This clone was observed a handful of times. The CDR3 DNA is TGTGCCAGTGGCAGGGATTGGGACCGCACTGAAGCTTTCTTT. This sequence encodes CASGRDWDRTEAFF. The rearrangement joins TRBV2 to TRBJ1-1; possible D gene TRBD1, 5 bases. Trimming removed 9 bases at V and 4 bases at J, with 18 bases between. This CDR3 region has 14 residues. Per the germline V gene, CDR1 is SNHLY and CDR2 is FYNNEI.

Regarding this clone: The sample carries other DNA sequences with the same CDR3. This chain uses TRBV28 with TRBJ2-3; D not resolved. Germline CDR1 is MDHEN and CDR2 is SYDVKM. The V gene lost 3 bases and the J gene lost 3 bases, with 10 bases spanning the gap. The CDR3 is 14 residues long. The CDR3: CASSFRQSTDTQYF. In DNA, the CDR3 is TGTGCCAGCAGTTTTCGCCAGTCTACAGATACGCAGTATTTT. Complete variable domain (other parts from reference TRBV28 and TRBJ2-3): DVKVTQSSRYLVKRTGEKVFLECVQDMDHENMFWYRQDPGLGLRLIYFSYDVKMKEKGDIPEGYSVSREKKERFSLILESASTNQTSMYLCASSFRQSTDTQYFGPGTRLTVL.

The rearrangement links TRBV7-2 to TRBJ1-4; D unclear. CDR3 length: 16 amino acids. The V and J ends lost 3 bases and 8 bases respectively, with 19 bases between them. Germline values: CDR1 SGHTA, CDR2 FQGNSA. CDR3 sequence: CASSFGRAAVQEKLFF. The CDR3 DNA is TGTGCCAGCAGCTTCGGTCGTGCGGCCGTACAAGAAAAACTGTTTTTT.

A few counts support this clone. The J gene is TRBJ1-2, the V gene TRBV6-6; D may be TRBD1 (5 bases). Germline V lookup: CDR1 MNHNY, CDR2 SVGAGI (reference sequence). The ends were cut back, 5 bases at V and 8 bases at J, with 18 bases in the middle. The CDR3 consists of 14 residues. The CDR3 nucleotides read TGTGCCAGCAGTAAAAGCCGGGACGACGTAGGCTACACCTTC. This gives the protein CASSKSRDDVGYTF.

The CDR3 here is CASSLRLAGASGANVLTF. For the CDR3, the DNA is TGCGCCAGCAGCTTGAGGCTAGCGGGCGCCTCTGGGGCCAACGTCCTGACTTTC. V and J are TRBV5-1 and TRBJ2-6, with 8 bases matching TRBD2. Germline V gene sequence: CDR1 SGHRS, CDR2 YFSETQ. V gave up 1 base and J gave up 0 bases; unmatched junction bases: 6. This CDR3 spans 18 amino acids.

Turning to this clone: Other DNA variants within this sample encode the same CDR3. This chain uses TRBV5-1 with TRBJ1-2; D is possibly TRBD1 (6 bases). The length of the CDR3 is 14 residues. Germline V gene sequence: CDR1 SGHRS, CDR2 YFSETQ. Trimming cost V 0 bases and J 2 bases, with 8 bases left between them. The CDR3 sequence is CASSLVGGNYGYTF. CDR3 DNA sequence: TGCGCCAGCAGCTTGGTTGGGGGCAACTATGGCTACACCTTC.

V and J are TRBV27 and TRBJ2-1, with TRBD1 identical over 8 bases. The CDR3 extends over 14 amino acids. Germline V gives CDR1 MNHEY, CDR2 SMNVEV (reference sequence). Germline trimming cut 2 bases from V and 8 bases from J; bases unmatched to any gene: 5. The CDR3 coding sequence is TGTGCCAGCAGTTTAGCGGACAGGGCGGATGAGCAGTTCTTC. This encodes CASSLADRADEQFF.

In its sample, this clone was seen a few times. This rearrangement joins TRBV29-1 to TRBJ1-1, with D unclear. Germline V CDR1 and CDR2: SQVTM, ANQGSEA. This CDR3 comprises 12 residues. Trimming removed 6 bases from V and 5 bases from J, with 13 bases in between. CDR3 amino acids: CSVSEGRTEAFF. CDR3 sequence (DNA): TGCAGCGTGTCGGAGGGAAGGACTGAAGCTTTCTTT.

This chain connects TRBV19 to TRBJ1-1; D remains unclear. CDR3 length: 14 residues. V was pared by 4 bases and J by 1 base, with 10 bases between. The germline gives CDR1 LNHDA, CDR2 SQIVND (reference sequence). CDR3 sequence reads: CASSSPQRNTEAFF. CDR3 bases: TGTGCCAGTAGTAGCCCTCAGCGGAACACTGAAGCTTTCTTT.